This T cell receptor beta chain was captured by sequencing in a study of vaccination and CD4 T cells after COVID-19. For the study at large: Two-dose vaccination with either BNT162b2 or mRNA-1273 was given to participants. Points from the study as a whole: In convalescent patients, a median approximately 90% of post-vaccine SARS-CoV-2-reactive clones appeared only after vaccination.

The study sequenced cultured CD4+ T cell DNA using the Oncomine TCR Beta short-read assay. After culture, CD4+ T cells served as the source for genomic DNA extraction. One entry per CDR3 protein, called by TCRdb with MiXCR from the PCR reads. Here the sample spans roughly 16,000 distinct CDR3 sequences, less than 65% being singletons. The treatment denotes: roughly ten-day PBMC culture with coronavirus spike peptide pools or control peptides (ViraFEST assay). Negative-selection isolation of CD4+ T cells was performed after around eleven days of culture. Regarding this clonotype: The antigen is not known.

The CDR3 is 17 residues long. V lost 3 bases to trimming and J lost 9 bases; unmatched junction nucleotides: 8. The germline V gene encodes CDR1 SGHTA and CDR2 FQGTGA. The clonotype comes from a human donor who had recovered from COVID-19. The source material was CD4+ T cells from blood, cultured in vitro. This chain uses TRBV7-3 with TRBJ2-1, with TRBD2 matching over 16 bases. The DNA of the CDR3 is TGTGCCAGCAGCTTGGGACTAGCGGGGGGGCTTTTTGGTGAGCAGTTCTTC. Amino acids: CASSLGLAGGLFGEQFF.